Given below is one TCR beta chain in context. Its antigen remains unknown. This table comes from immunoSEQ multiplex PCR, and its TCRdb copy is limited to in-frame clones, with some not included. Of under 200,000 clones listed, 91% are singletons. This sample is part of a study of cytomegalovirus exposure and HLA in healthy donors. Findings of the study overall: Through in vitro validation, a few CMV-associated chains were shown to be specific for CMV antigens.

The germline V gene encodes CDR1 MNHEY and CDR2 SMNVEV (reference sequence). The J segment lost 9 bases and the V segment lost 5 bases, leaving 6 bases of the junction unmatched. The CDR3 is 14 residues long. The chain links TRBV27 to TRBJ1-6; TRBD1 matches 8 bases. The source of this sequence is a woman younger than 35 in good health and CMV-seropositive. The sequencing sample was made of PBMCs. CDR3 sequence: CASSPRQGSSPLHF. DNA for the CDR3: TGTGCCAGCAGTCCCCGACAGGGGAGTTCACCCCTCCACTTT.